The 30 T cell receptor beta chains listed next were all sequenced from one sample in a study of T cells after yellow fever vaccination. Using its own MiXCR run on the 5' RACE reads, TCRdb lists one record per CDR3 protein. The sample has hundreds of thousands of distinct CDR3 sequences; roughly 17% are singletons. The sample was PBMCs, taken around 5 days after the first yellow fever vaccination. Every receptor here comes from a man between 18 and 29 years old who received the YFV17D yellow fever vaccine.

This clonotype appeared many times. The V and J genes are TRBV18 and TRBJ2-5; TRBD1 might be the D (5 bases). The CDR3 sequence is 13 residues long. V dropped 3 bases and J dropped 2 bases, with 7 bases sitting between them. The germline CDR1 and CDR2 sequences are KGHSH and LQKENI. This chain's CDR3 is CASSPDSQETQYF. The CDR3 bases are TGTGCCAGCTCACCCGACAGTCAAGAGACCCAGTACTTC.

This chain joins TRBV9 and TRBJ1-1; 8 nucleotides line up with TRBD1. V lost 0 bases to trimming and J lost 8 bases; unmatched junction nucleotides: 12. Germline CDR1 SGDLS, CDR2 YYNGEE. The CDR3 has 16 amino acids. Written as DNA, the CDR3 is TGTGCCAGCAGCGTAGAATCAGGGGGCGGGCTAAGGGAAGCTTTCTTT. Translated, it gives CASSVESGGGLREAFF.

This clonotype was counted between two and nine times. The chain joins TRBV30 to TRBJ2-2; 9 bases agree with TRBD2. Germline CDR1 GTSNPN, CDR2 SVGIG (reference sequence). CDR3 length: 15 residues. The V and J ends lost 2 bases and 3 bases, in that order; junction bases with no gene match: 4. CDR3 sequence: CAWSLAGVHTGELFF. The CDR3 coding sequence is TGTGCCTGGAGTTTAGCGGGGGTCCACACCGGGGAGCTGTTTTTT.

This clonotype was counted a few times. The chain uses TRBV19 and TRBJ2-1; TRBD2 matches at 10 bases. Germline loops: CDR1 LNHDA, CDR2 SQIVND (reference sequence). Trimming removed 4 bases from V and 8 bases from J; junction bases left unmatched: 5. The CDR3 runs 14 residues. DNA for the CDR3: TGTGCCAGTAGTAGTCTAGCGGGGGCAGATGAGCAGTTCTTC. Amino acids: CASSSLAGADEQFF.

This clonotype was observed a few times. The CDR3 loop reads CSVVAGITDTQYF. The CDR3 DNA is TGCAGCGTTGTGGCGGGAATCACAGATACGCAGTATTTT. The chain combines TRBV29-1 with TRBJ2-3; the D gene is possibly TRBD2 (6 bases). Trimming removed 4 bases at V and 2 bases at J, with 10 bases between. Germline CDR1 reads SQVTM; CDR2 reads ANQGSEA. The CDR3 extends over 13 amino acids.

The chain employs TRBV7-9 and TRBJ2-1; D is undetermined. V gave up 5 bases and J gave up 6 bases, with 17 bases separating them. The CDR3 has 15 amino acids. The germline CDR1 and CDR2 sequences are SEHNR and FQNEAQ (reference sequence). For the CDR3, the DNA is TGTGCCAGCAGCCCCGCGGTCCCACCAATCAATGAGCAGTTCTTC. Protein product: CASSPAVPPINEQFF.

The V call is TRBV15, the J call TRBJ2-3; D is uncertain. CDR1 and CDR2 from the germline V gene are LNHNV and YYDKDF (reference sequence). Trimming removed 3 bases at V and 4 bases at J, with 11 bases between. The CDR3 extends over 14 amino acids. The CDR3 here is CATSRERHADTQYF. The DNA for the CDR3 is TGTGCCACCAGCAGGGAACGACATGCAGATACGCAGTATTTT.

The V and J genes are TRBV6-4 and TRBJ2-4; possibly TRBD1 or TRBD2 for D (5 bases each). Per germline, CDR1 MRHNA and CDR2 SNTAGT. The CDR3 spans 17 residues. The ends were cut back, 4 bases at V and 3 bases at J, with 19 bases in the middle. CDR3 residues: CASSVRGPGLGKNIQYF. As DNA, the CDR3 is TGTGCCAGCAGTGTCCGGGGCCCGGGCCTTGGCAAAAACATTCAGTACTTC.

This chain connects TRBV7-2 to TRBJ1-1; tentatively, D is TRBD1 (5 bases). There are 15 residues in the CDR3. Germline V gives CDR1 SGHTA, CDR2 FQGNSA. V lost 5 bases, J lost 2 bases, and 15 bases lay in between. The DNA for the CDR3 is TGTGCCAGCAGCCTTTGGGGTGGGGGAAACACTGAAGCTTTCTTT. Encoded protein: CASSLWGGGNTEAFF.

The chain links TRBV7-2 to TRBJ1-2; no clear D gene. Per the germline V gene, CDR1 is SGHTA and CDR2 is FQGNSA. The V and J ends lost 4 bases and 8 bases respectively, with 14 bases between them. The CDR3 is 13 residues long. Written as DNA, the CDR3 is TGTGCCAGCAGCTACGGACCCCGCGAAGGCTACACCTTC. Its translation is CASSYGPREGYTF.

This clonotype turned up a few times. This chain uses TRBV6-1 with TRBJ2-2, with D possibly matching TRBD2 (5 bases). The CDR3 has 14 amino acids. V lost 8 bases, J lost 4 bases, and 14 bases lay in between. CDR1 is MNHNS and CDR2 is SASEGT in the germline V gene. This CDR3 is CASSGGWTTGELFF. The CDR3 nucleotides are TGTGCCAGCTCCGGCGGGTGGACCACCGGGGAGCTGTTTTTT.

A remark on this clonotype: At one boundary the junction diverges from the germline segment, which might be a read error. The V call is TRBV6-1, the J call TRBJ2-7; TRBD1 agrees at 7 bases. The CDR3 length is 14 residues. The germline gives CDR1 MNHNS, CDR2 SASEGT. The CDR3 region is CASSADREAYEQYF. DNA for the CDR3: TGTGCAAGCAGCGCCGACAGGGAAGCCTACGAGCAGTACTTC.

In its sample, this clonotype was seen many times. The chain has TRBV5-1 and TRBJ1-1; D is uncertain. V lost 0 bases to trimming and J lost 1 base, with 10 bases between them. This CDR3 has 15 amino acids. Germline lookup yields CDR1 SGHRS and CDR2 YFSETQ. The CDR3 region has the DNA TGCGCCAGCAGCTTGGGTTTGGCAGAGAACACTGAAGCTTTCTTT. It translates to CASSLGLAENTEAFF.

This clonotype was seen a few times. This sequence joins TRBV11-3 and TRBJ1-6; the D gene is possibly TRBD1 (5 bases). CDR1 and CDR2 from the germline V gene are SGHNT and YENEEA. Trimming removed 3 bases at V and 6 bases at J, with 9 bases between. The CDR3 totals 14 residues. CDR3 in DNA: TGTGCCAGCAGCTTTGACAGCACTAATTCACCCCTCCACTTT. As protein: CASSFDSTNSPLHF.

The chain combines TRBV29-1 with TRBJ1-1; a possible D gene is TRBD1 (5 bases). This CDR3 is 13 amino acids long. V lost 4 bases and J 5 bases, leaving 14 bases between the germline ends. Germline V CDR1 and CDR2: SQVTM, ANQGSEA. CDR3 coding DNA: TGCAGCGTTGGGACACAGGAGGGAACTGAAGCTTTCTTT. Its translation: CSVGTQEGTEAFF.

This chain joins TRBV5-6 and TRBJ1-6; 12 nucleotides agree with TRBD1. The CDR3 length is 15 residues. Germline CDR1 and CDR2: SGHDT and YYEEEE. Losses at the gene ends were 4 bases for V and 10 bases for J; bases not matched to a gene: 6. CDR3 amino acids: CASSGDRGLGSPLHF. The DNA for the CDR3 is TGTGCCAGCAGCGGGGACAGGGGGCTCGGATCACCCCTCCACTTT.

The V call is TRBV2, the J call TRBJ2-5, with 15 bases identical to TRBD2. In germline, CDR1 is SNHLY, CDR2 FYNNEI. After removal of 6 bases from V and 4 bases from J, the junction contained 6 bases not matched to a gene. The length of the CDR3 is 16 residues. The CDR3 nucleotides are TGTGCCAGCAGCTTAGGACTAGCGGGGGGGACAGAGACCCAGTACTTC. This sequence encodes CASSLGLAGGTETQYF. Drawing the rest from reference TRBV2 and TRBJ2-5, the complete variable domain is EPEVTQTPSHQVTQMGQEVILRCVPISNHLYFYWYRQILGQKVEFLVSFYNNEISEKSEIFDDQFSVERPDGSNFTLKIRSTKLEDSAMYFCASSLGLAGGTETQYFGPGTRLLVL.

The chain links TRBV5-1 to TRBJ1-1; D ambiguous. CDR3 size: 14 residues. The V end lost 1 base, the J end lost 1 base, and 8 bases lay between the germline ends. CDR1 is SGHRS and CDR2 is YFSETQ in the germline V gene. The CDR3 here is CASSLSPANTEAFF. CDR3 DNA sequence: TGCGCCAGCAGCTTGAGTCCGGCGAACACTGAAGCTTTCTTT.

The chain has TRBV20-1 and TRBJ2-1; D not certain. Trimming shortened V by 1 base and J by 5 bases, and 9 bases separated the two germline ends. In germline, CDR1 is DFQATT, CDR2 SNEGSKA (reference sequence). The CDR3 has 13 residues. In DNA form, the CDR3 reads TGCAGTGCTAGAGCAGGCTGGAACAATGAGCAGTTCTTC. Translated, it gives CSARAGWNNEQFF.

The genes are TRBV4-2 and TRBJ2-7; perhaps TRBD2 as D (6 bases). The ends were cut back, 3 bases at V and 7 bases at J, with 13 bases in the middle. The CDR3 sequence is 13 residues long. Germline values: CDR1 LGHNA, CDR2 YNFKEQ. CDR3 nucleotide sequence: TGTGCCAGCAGCCACCCGGGAGCCGGGGAGCAGTACTTC. This encodes CASSHPGAGEQYF.

This clonotype has more than one count but fewer than ten. This rearrangement joins TRBV6-2 or TRBV6-3 to TRBJ2-1, with TRBD2 identical over 15 bases. This CDR3 spans 18 amino acids. CDR1 and CDR2 from the germline V gene are MNHEY and SVGEGT. The ends lost 4 bases at V and 7 bases at J; junction bases unmatched: 11. The CDR3 coding sequence is TGTGCCAGCAGTTTCCAATGGACTAGCGGGGGGGCGCGGAATGAGCAGTTCTTC. It yields the protein CASSFQWTSGGARNEQFF.

This clonotype has a handful of counts. V is TRBV10-3 and J is TRBJ1-6, with D perhaps matching TRBD1 (5 bases). V was shortened by 9 bases and J by 9 bases, with 18 bases between the two germline ends. This CDR3 contains 14 residues. Germline V gene data show CDR1 as ENHRY and CDR2 as SYGVKD. DNA of the CDR3: TGTGCCATTTGGGACGGCTGGCACTCTTCACCCCTCCACTTT. It specifies CAIWDGWHSSPLHF.

Remarks on this clonotype: A junction boundary mismatches the germline segment, possibly from a read error. V usage is TRBV3-1 and J usage is TRBJ1-5; D uncertain. CDR3 size: 13 residues. Germline V lookup: CDR1 LGHDT, CDR2 YNNKEL (reference sequence). The chain's CDR3 is CASSKDRDQPQHF. CDR3 nucleotide sequence: TGTGCCAGCAGCAAAGACCGAGATCAGCCCCAGCATTTT.

This clonotype has just one count. This chain uses TRBV29-1 with TRBJ2-7, with TRBD2 matching 7 bases. CDR1 is SQVTM, CDR2 ANQGSEA, per germline. CDR3 length: 14 amino acids. Trimming at V came to 6 bases and at J to 2 bases, leaving 10 bases not matched to a gene. CDR3 in amino acids: CSVGGNLGTYEQYF. CDR3 sequence (DNA): TGCAGCGTCGGGGGGAACTTGGGGACCTACGAGCAGTACTTC.

The chain is built from TRBV20-1 and TRBJ2-1, with 8 bases identical to TRBD1. V was pared by 3 bases and J by 7 bases, with 8 bases of the junction left unmatched. Germline CDR1 is DFQATT and CDR2 is SNEGSKA (reference sequence). CDR3 length: 14 amino acids. The CDR3 DNA is TGCAGTGCTAGTCCCGGGACAGGCCTAAATGAGCAGTTCTTC. Encoded protein: CSASPGTGLNEQFF.

The chain joins TRBV20-1 to TRBJ2-3; TRBD2 aligns across 10 bases. Trimming cost V 3 bases and J 9 bases; bases outside gene matches: 9. This CDR3 contains 14 residues. From germline, CDR1 is DFQATT and CDR2 SNEGSKA (reference sequence). The CDR3 DNA reads TGCAGTGCTAGGTTTACTAGCGGGGCGGACACGCAGTATTTT. This encodes CSARFTSGADTQYF.

This clonotype was seen only a few times. V and J are TRBV20-1 and TRBJ2-3; D gene ambiguous. Germline lookup yields CDR1 DFQATT and CDR2 SNEGSKA (reference sequence). With 6 bases removed from V and 0 bases from J, the gap between germline ends came to 13 bases. The CDR3 runs 14 residues. The CDR3 DNA reads as TGCAGTGCCCCCCGGGTCAGCAGCACAGATACGCAGTATTTT. Translation: CSAPRVSSTDTQYF.

The chain uses TRBV4-3 and TRBJ1-1, with D perhaps TRBD1 (6 bases). Looked up from germline, CDR1 is LGHNA and CDR2 is YSLEER. V gave up 0 bases and J gave up 4 bases, with 12 bases separating them. The CDR3 loop spans 15 amino acids. The CDR3 DNA reads as TGCGCCAGCAGCCAAGATTCGCAGGGGAGCACTGAAGCTTTCTTT. Translation gives CASSQDSQGSTEAFF.

This clonotype was recorded at least ten times. The chain recombines TRBV20-1 with TRBJ1-5; D is unresolved. The CDR3 contains 15 residues. The germline V gene encodes CDR1 DFQATT and CDR2 SNEGSKA (reference sequence). Trimming removed 5 bases from V and 5 bases from J, with 19 bases in between. As DNA, the CDR3 is TGCAGTGCTCGGTTCGCGAAATTCGCCGATCAGCCCCAGCATTTT. Translated: CSARFAKFADQPQHF.

This rearrangement joins TRBV14 to TRBJ2-3; possible D gene TRBD1, 7 bases. Germline V gene data show CDR1 as SGHDN and CDR2 as FVKESK. The CDR3 covers 17 residues. Deletions cut 1 base from V and 5 bases from J, with 19 bases between. The CDR3 loop reads CASSQAAGQRPGDTQYF. Here the CDR3 DNA reads TGTGCCAGCAGCCAAGCCGCGGGACAGAGGCCGGGAGATACGCAGTATTTT.